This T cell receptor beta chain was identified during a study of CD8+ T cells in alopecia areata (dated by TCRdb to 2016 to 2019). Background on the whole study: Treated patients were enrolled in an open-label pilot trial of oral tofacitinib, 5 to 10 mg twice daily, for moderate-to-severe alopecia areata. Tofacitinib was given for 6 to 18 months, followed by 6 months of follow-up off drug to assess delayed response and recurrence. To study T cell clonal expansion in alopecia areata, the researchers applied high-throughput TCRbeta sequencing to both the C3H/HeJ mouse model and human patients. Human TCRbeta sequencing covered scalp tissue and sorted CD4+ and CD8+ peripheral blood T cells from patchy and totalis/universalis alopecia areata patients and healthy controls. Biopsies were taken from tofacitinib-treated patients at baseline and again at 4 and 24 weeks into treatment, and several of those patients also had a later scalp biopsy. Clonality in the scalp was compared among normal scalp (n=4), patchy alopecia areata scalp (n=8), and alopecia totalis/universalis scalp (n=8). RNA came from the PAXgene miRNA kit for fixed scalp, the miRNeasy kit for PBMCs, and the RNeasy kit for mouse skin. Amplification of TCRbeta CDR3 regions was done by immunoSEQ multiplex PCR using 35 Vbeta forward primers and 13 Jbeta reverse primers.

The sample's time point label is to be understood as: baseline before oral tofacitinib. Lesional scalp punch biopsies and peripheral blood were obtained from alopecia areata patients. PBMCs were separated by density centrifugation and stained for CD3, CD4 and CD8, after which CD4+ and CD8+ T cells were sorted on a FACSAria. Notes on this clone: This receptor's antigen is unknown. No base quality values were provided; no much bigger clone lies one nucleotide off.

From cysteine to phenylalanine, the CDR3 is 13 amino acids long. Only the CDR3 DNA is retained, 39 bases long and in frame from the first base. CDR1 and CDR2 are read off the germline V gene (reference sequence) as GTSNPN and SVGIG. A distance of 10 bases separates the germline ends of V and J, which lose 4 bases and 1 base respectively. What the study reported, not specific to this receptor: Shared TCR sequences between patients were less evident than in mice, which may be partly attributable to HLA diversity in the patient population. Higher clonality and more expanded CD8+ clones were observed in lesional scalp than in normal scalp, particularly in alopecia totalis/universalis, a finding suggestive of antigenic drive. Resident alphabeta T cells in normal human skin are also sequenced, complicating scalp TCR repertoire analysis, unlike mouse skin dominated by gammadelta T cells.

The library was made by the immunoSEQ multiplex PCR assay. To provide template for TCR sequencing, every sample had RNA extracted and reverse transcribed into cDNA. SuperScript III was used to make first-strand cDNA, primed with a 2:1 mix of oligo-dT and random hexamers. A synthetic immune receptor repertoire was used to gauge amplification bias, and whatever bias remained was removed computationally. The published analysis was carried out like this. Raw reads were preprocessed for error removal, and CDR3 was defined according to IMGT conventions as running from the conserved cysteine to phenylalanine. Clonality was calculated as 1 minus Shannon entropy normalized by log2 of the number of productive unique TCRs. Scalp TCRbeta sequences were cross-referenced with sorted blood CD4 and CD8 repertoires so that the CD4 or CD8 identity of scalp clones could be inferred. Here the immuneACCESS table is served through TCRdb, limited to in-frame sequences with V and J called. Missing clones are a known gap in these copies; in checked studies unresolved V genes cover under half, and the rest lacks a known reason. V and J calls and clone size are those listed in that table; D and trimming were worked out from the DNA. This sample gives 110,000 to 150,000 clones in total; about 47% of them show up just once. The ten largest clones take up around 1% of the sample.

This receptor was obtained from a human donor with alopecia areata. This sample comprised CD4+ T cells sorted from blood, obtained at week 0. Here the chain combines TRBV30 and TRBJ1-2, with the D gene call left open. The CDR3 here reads CAWTALFNYGYTF. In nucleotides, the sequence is TGTGCCTGGACGGCACTCTTTAACTATGGCTACACCTTC.